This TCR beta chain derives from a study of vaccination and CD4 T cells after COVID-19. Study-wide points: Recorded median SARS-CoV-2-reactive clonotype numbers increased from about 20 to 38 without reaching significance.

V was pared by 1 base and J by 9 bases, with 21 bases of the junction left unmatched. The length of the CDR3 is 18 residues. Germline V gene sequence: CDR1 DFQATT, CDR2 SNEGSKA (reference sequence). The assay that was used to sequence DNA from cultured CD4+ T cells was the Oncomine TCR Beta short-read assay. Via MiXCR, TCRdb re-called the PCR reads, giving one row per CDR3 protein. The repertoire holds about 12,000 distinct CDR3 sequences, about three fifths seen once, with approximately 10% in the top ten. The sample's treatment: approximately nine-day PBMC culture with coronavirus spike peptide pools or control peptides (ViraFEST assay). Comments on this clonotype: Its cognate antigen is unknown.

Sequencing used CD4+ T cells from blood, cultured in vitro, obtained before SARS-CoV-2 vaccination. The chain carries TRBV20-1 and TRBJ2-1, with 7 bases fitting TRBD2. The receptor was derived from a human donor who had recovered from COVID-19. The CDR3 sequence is CSARAPRPGGSISSEQFF. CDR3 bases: TGCAGTGCTAGAGCCCCCCGACCGGGCGGGAGTATTTCGAGTGAGCAGTTCTTC.